The rows below give T cell receptor beta chains drawn from one sample of a study of blood T cells in healthy people across ages. One entry per CDR3 protein, called by TCRdb with MiXCR from the 5' RACE reads. The sample includes roughly 1,500,000 distinct CDR3 sequences, about 43% seen only once; the top ten take approximately 7.9%. The sequenced sample was blood. Source of these receptors: a woman aged 18-35 years in good health. CDR3s include the opening cysteine and the closing phenylalanine or tryptophan. The D gene is left open where the match is weak. Only some rows state a clone size, as once, few, many or a class for expanded clones.

clone_size	d_call	v_call	j_call	cdr3_length	cdr3_aa	cdr3_nt
.	.	TRBV6-5	TRBJ2-5	14	CASSYGRLQETQYF	TGTGCCAGCAGTTACGGGCGGCTACAAGAGACCCAGTACTTC
few	.	TRBV7-9	TRBJ2-7	14	CASSLGRQGHEQYF	TGTGCCAGCAGCTTAGGTCGTCAGGGCCACGAGCAGTACTTC
.	TRBD2	TRBV12-3/TRBV12-4	TRBJ2-3	16	CASSFWSSGYTDTQYF	TGTGCCAGCAGTTTCTGGTCTAGCGGCTACACAGATACGCAGTATTTT
.	.	TRBV11-2	TRBJ2-4	19	CASSLDMWGSMGSKNIQYF	TGTGCCAGCAGCTTAGACATGTGGGGCTCGATGGGATCCAAAAACATTCAGTACTTC
.	.	TRBV28	TRBJ1-2	13	CASIRGGGYGYTF	TGTGCCAGCATTAGAGGGGGGGGGTATGGCTACACCTTC
.	.	TRBV3-1	TRBJ2-1	17	CASSQFMDPSSYNEQFF	TGTGCCAGCAGCCAATTCATGGATCCGAGCTCCTACAATGAGCAGTTCTTC
few	.	TRBV3-1	TRBJ2-2	15	CASSHFGPGTGELFF	TGTGCCAGCAGCCACTTTGGTCCCGGCACCGGGGAGCTGTTTTTT
.	.	TRBV24-1	TRBJ2-3	17	CATSDNRLDSSTDTQYF	TGTGCCACCAGTGACAACCGGCTAGATTCTAGCACAGATACGCAGTATTTT
.	TRBD1	TRBV5-1	TRBJ1-2	17	CASSRWTGLLLNYGYTF	TGCGCCAGCAGCAGATGGACAGGATTACTACTTAACTATGGCTACACCTTC
.	TRBD2	TRBV10-3	TRBJ2-1	13	CAISGTSVGEQFF	TGTGCCATCAGTGGGACTAGCGTGGGTGAGCAGTTCTTC
.	.	TRBV28	TRBJ2-1	15	CASSLSGVYYNEQFF	TGTGCCAGCAGTTTAAGCGGAGTCTACTACAATGAGCAGTTCTTC
few	.	TRBV10-3	TRBJ2-5	13	CAISDWKQETQYF	TGTGCCATCAGTGATTGGAAGCAAGAGACCCAGTACTTC
once	TRBD2	TRBV6-2/TRBV6-3	TRBJ2-1	15	CASSPGTTGYNEQFF	TGTGCCAGCAGCCCGGGGACTACGGGATACAATGAGCAGTTCTTC
few	.	TRBV6-2/TRBV6-3	TRBJ2-1	14	CASSYWGGPNEQFF	TGTGCCAGCAGTTACTGGGGTGGGCCTAATGAGCAGTTCTTC
.	.	TRBV7-9	TRBJ1-2	15	CASSLEGRANYGYTF	TGTGCCAGCAGCTTAGAGGGACGTGCTAACTATGGCTACACCTTC
few	.	TRBV27	TRBJ2-7	16	CASSLSGTASSYEQYF	TGTGCCAGCAGTTTATCCGGGACGGCCAGCTCCTACGAGCAGTACTTC
few	.	TRBV7-6	TRBJ2-1	17	CASSLMGRQGYYNEQFF	TGTGCCAGCAGCTTAATGGGTCGGCAGGGCTACTACAATGAGCAGTTCTTC
few	TRBD2	TRBV5-1	TRBJ2-1	16	CASSSGGTQSYNEQFF	TGCGCCAGCAGCTCCGGGGGGACTCAGTCCTACAATGAGCAGTTCTTC
.	.	TRBV18	TRBJ2-3	15	CASSLNRLPTDTQYF	TGTGCCAGCTCCCTGAATCGGTTACCCACAGATACGCAGTATTTT
.	.	TRBV6-9	TRBJ2-7	14	CARSPSGETYEQYF	TGTGCCCGAAGTCCCTCGGGGGAGACCTACGAGCAGTACTTC
.	.	TRBV24-1	TRBJ1-5	15	CATSDPGTPNQPQHF	TGTGCCACCAGTGACCCCGGGACGCCCAATCAGCCCCAGCATTTT
.	TRBD2	TRBV5-1	TRBJ2-1	17	CASSSKKTSGTYNEQFF	TGCGCCAGCAGCTCCAAAAAAACTAGCGGCACCTACAATGAGCAGTTCTTC
.	.	TRBV5-1	TRBJ1-6	14	CASSFDSYNSPLHF	TGCGCCAGCAGCTTCGACTCGTATAATTCACCCCTCCACTTT
.	TRBD2	TRBV7-2	TRBJ2-3	16	CASSLRTSYSTDTQYF	TGTGCCAGCAGCTTACGGACTAGCTACAGCACAGATACGCAGTATTTT
few	TRBD2	TRBV10-3	TRBJ2-3	16	CATIWASGVGTDTQYF	TGTGCCACCATATGGGCCAGCGGGGTAGGGACAGATACGCAGTATTTT
.	.	TRBV20-1	TRBJ2-5	16	CSARKSRQRGQETQYF	TGCAGTGCTAGAAAGTCGAGACAGCGAGGTCAAGAGACCCAGTACTTC
.	TRBD1	TRBV6-5	TRBJ1-2	16	CASSPGQGVANYGYTF	TGTGCCAGCAGTCCGGGACAGGGGGTAGCTAACTATGGCTACACCTTC
.	.	TRBV20-1	TRBJ2-4	15	CSARIPLLAKNIQYF	TGCAGTGCTAGAATCCCCCTCCTAGCCAAAAACATTCAGTACTTC
.	TRBD2	TRBV6-5	TRBJ2-7	15	CASSRGTSVFNEQYF	TGTGCCAGCTCCAGAGGGACTAGCGTTTTCAATGAGCAGTACTTC
.	.	TRBV12-3/TRBV12-4	TRBJ1-1	13	CASRPTWNTEAFF	TGTGCCAGCAGGCCTACCTGGAACACTGAAGCTTTCTTT
.	.	TRBV12-3/TRBV12-4	TRBJ2-5	14	CASSPDTGAETQYF	TGTGCCAGCAGTCCAGACACTGGCGCGGAGACCCAGTACTTC
.	.	TRBV20-1	TRBJ2-7	16	CSARGPPAGGMGEQYF	TGCAGTGCTAGAGGGCCCCCCGCGGGCGGGATGGGTGAGCAGTACTTC
.	.	TRBV2	TRBJ2-1	14	CASSSGASYNEQFF	TGTGCCAGCAGCTCAGGAGCCTCCTACAATGAGCAGTTCTTC
.	TRBD1	TRBV11-2	TRBJ1-2	16	CASSLEPAGGRRGYTF	TGTGCCAGCAGCTTAGAGCCGGCAGGGGGACGTCGTGGCTACACCTTC
.	TRBD2	TRBV20-1	TRBJ2-1	14	CSARGTSAPETQFF	TGCAGTGCTAGAGGGACTAGCGCCCCAGAGACCCAGTTCTTC
.	TRBD2	TRBV6-2/TRBV6-3	TRBJ2-3	16	CASRMDGLAGGDTQYF	TGTGCCAGCAGGATGGATGGACTAGCGGGTGGAGATACGCAGTATTTT
.	TRBD2	TRBV10-3	TRBJ2-1	18	CAISESSLAGGPSGGQFF	TGTGCCATCAGTGAGTCAAGTCTAGCGGGGGGCCCTAGCGGGGGACAGTTCTTC
.	.	TRBV7-9	TRBJ2-2	16	CASSSSSGGGTGELFF	TGTGCCAGCAGCTCTTCCAGTGGCGGAGGGACCGGGGAGCTGTTTTTT
.	.	TRBV2	TRBJ2-7	14	CASKPQASSYEQYF	TGTGCCAGCAAACCCCAGGCGAGCTCCTACGAGCAGTACTTC
.	.	TRBV28	TRBJ2-3	14	CASSLTSPGDTQYF	TGTGCCAGCAGCTTGACATCCCCAGGAGATACGCAGTATTTT
.	.	TRBV6-1	TRBJ1-6	18	CASISIVKGLVENSPLHF	TGTGCCAGCATAAGCATAGTGAAGGGCTTAGTAGAAAATTCACCCCTCCACTTT
.	.	TRBV18	TRBJ2-7	16	CASSPPPGWGQHEQYF	TGTGCCAGCTCACCCCCACCGGGTTGGGGCCAGCACGAGCAGTACTTC
.	TRBD2	TRBV5-1	TRBJ2-7	17	CASSLGASGLSHNEQYF	TGCGCCAGCAGCTTGGGGGCTAGCGGACTCTCCCACAATGAGCAGTACTTC
few	.	TRBV7-3	TRBJ2-5	13	CASSLTAQATQYF	TGTGCCAGCAGCTTAACGGCCCAAGCGACCCAGTACTTC
.	TRBD2	TRBV2	TRBJ2-7	16	CASMVPSGVDSYEQYF	TGTGCCAGCATGGTTCCTAGCGGGGTGGACTCCTACGAGCAGTACTTC
.	.	TRBV2	TRBJ2-3	13	CATTIEWLEAQYF	TGTGCCACCACGATCGAATGGCTAGAGGCGCAGTATTTT
few	TRBD2	TRBV20-1	TRBJ2-3	16	CSARDFGGSRVATQYF	TGCAGTGCTAGAGATTTCGGCGGGAGTAGGGTCGCTACGCAGTATTTT
many	TRBD2	TRBV7-2	TRBJ2-7	16	CASSSLGTSGSYEQYF	TGTGCCAGCAGCTCACTTGGGACTAGCGGCTCCTACGAGCAGTACTTC
.	.	TRBV20-1	TRBJ2-1	17	CSARDPTPGGLGNEQFF	TGCAGTGCTAGAGACCCTACTCCGGGGGGCCTAGGTAATGAGCAGTTCTTC
many	.	TRBV7-2	TRBJ2-7	12	CASSSTTYEQYF	TGTGCCAGCAGTTCCACGACCTACGAGCAGTACTTC
.	.	TRBV20-1	TRBJ1-4	13	CSAWGSKNEKLFF	TGCAGTGCTTGGGGCAGTAAGAATGAAAAACTGTTTTTT
.	.	TRBV12-3/TRBV12-4	TRBJ2-3	17	CASSLPRGSASTDTQYF	TGTGCCAGCAGTTTACCCCGGGGTTCGGCGAGCACAGATACGCAGTATTTT
few	TRBD2	TRBV3-1	TRBJ2-1	17	CASSPRGRTSAHNEQFF	TGTGCCAGCAGCCCCCGGGGAAGGACTAGCGCACACAATGAGCAGTTCTTC
.	.	TRBV20-1	TRBJ2-5	14	CSARDSRENNEQYF	TGCAGTGCTAGAGATTCAAGGGAAAACAATGAGCAGTACTTC
.	.	TRBV6-5	TRBJ2-7	11	CASSNPGEQYF	TGTGCCAGCAGTAACCCGGGAGAGCAGTACTTC